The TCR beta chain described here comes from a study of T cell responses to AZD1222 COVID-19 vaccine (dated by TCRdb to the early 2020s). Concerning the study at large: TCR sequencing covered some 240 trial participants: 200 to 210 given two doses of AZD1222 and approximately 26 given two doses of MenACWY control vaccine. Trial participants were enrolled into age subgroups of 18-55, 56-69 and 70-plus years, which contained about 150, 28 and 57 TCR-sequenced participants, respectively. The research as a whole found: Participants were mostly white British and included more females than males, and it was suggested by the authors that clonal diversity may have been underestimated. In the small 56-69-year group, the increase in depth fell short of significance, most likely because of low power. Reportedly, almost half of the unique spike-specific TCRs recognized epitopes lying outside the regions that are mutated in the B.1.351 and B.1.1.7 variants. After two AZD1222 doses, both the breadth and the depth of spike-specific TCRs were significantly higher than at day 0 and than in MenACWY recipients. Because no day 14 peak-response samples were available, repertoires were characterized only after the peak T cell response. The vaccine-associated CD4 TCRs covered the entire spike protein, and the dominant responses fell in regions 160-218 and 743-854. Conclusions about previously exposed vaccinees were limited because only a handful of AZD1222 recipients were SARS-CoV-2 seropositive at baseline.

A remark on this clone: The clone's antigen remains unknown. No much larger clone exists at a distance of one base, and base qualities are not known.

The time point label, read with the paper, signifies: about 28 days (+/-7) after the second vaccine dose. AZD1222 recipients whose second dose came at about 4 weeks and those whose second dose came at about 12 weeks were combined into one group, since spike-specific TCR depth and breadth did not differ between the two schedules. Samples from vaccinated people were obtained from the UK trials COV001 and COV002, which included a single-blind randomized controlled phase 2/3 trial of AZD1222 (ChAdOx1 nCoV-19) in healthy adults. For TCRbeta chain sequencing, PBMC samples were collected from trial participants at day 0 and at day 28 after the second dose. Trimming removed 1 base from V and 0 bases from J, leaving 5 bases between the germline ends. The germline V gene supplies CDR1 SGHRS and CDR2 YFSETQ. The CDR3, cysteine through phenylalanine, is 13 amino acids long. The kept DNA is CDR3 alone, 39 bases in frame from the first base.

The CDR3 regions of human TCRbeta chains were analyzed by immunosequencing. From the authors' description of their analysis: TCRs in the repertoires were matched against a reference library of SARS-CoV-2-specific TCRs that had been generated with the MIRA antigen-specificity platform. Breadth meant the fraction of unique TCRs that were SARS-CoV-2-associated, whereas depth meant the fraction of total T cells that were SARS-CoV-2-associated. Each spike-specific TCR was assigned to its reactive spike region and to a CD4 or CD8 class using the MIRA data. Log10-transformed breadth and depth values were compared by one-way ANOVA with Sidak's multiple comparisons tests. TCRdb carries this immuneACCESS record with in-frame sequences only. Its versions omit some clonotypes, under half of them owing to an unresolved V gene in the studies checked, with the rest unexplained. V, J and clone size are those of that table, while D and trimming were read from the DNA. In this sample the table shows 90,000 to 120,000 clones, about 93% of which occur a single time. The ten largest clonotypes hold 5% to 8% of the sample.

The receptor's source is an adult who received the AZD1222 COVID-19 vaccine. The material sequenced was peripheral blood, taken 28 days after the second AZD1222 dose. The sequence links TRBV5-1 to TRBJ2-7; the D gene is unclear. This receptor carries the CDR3 CASSLLSSYEQYF. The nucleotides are TGCGCCAGCAGCTTGCTGAGCTCCTACGAGCAGTACTTC.